These 28 T cell receptor beta chains share one sample of origin, sequenced in a study of blood T cell repertoires in COVID-19. TCRdb keeps only in-frame clones here, not all; method: immunoSEQ multiplex PCR. This table has 100,000 to 150,000 clones, around 88% appearing once. Material for sequencing was peripheral blood. These receptors all come from a human donor in a cohort sampled during active COVID-19.

This chain joins TRBV7-6 and TRBJ2-1, with D maybe TRBD2 (6 bases). The germline CDR1 and CDR2 sequences are SGHVS and FNYEAQ. V lost 2 bases and J 8 bases, leaving 16 bases between the germline ends. The CDR3 runs to 15 residues. The CDR3 coding sequence is TGTGCCAGCAGCTTAACCCCGACTAGTGGGGATGAGCAGTTCTTC. Its translation is CASSLTPTSGDEQFF.

This clone was recorded only once. The chain combines TRBV9 with TRBJ2-3; 10 nucleotides line up with TRBD2. Germline CDR1 and CDR2: SGDLS and YYNGEE. With V trimmed by 0 bases and J by 5 bases, 6 bases remained unmatched. The CDR3 runs 16 residues. CDR3 sequence: CASSVGLAGVGDTQYF. The CDR3 DNA follows: TGTGCCAGCAGCGTAGGGCTAGCGGGAGTAGGAGATACGCAGTATTTT.

This chain links TRBV6-5 with TRBJ2-7; TRBD1 matches at 9 bases. Trimming cost V 2 bases and J 0 bases; bases outside gene matches: 2. The germline gives CDR1 MNHEY, CDR2 SVGAGI. This CDR3 contains 15 residues. This CDR3 is CASSYGTGNSYEQYF. For the CDR3, the DNA is TGTGCCAGCAGTTACGGGACAGGGAACTCCTACGAGCAGTACTTC.

This clone was seen only a few times. The genes are TRBV7-9 and TRBJ2-7; TRBD1 matches at 9 bases. With V trimmed by 3 bases and J by 5 bases, 5 bases remained unmatched. CDR1 is SEHNR, CDR2 FQNEAQ, per germline (reference sequence). This CDR3 is built from 14 residues. CDR3 bases: TGTGCCAGCAGCTTCCGGGACAGGGTCCACGAGCAGTACTTC. Protein product: CASSFRDRVHEQYF.

This chain joins TRBV4-1 and TRBJ2-5, with 8 bases aligning to TRBD1. The ends lost 3 bases at V and 1 base at J; junction bases unmatched: 10. Germline CDR1 and CDR2: MGHRA and YSYEKL. This CDR3 contains 17 residues. CDR3 sequence reads: CASSQTLDRAPQETQYF. The DNA of the CDR3 is TGCGCCAGCAGCCAGACTCTGGACAGGGCCCCCCAAGAGACCCAGTACTTC.

The J gene is TRBJ1-4, the V gene TRBV18; D gene ambiguous. This CDR3 contains 15 residues. Looked up from germline, CDR1 is KGHSH and CDR2 is LQKENI. Trimming cost V 0 bases and J 2 bases, with 7 bases left between them. Here the CDR3 reads CASSPPRVTNEKLFF. CDR3 DNA sequence: TGTGCCAGCTCACCACCACGGGTGACTAATGAAAAACTGTTTTTT.

The chain couples TRBV20-1 to TRBJ2-3, with 7 bases fitting TRBD1. Trimming removed 3 bases from V and 1 base from J; junction bases left unmatched: 7. This CDR3 spans 15 amino acids. Per the germline V gene, CDR1 is DFQATT and CDR2 is SNEGSKA (reference sequence). The chain's CDR3 is CSASNPGQRTDTQYF. CDR3 in DNA: TGCAGTGCTAGTAATCCGGGACAGCGCACAGATACGCAGTATTTT.

The J gene is TRBJ2-1, the V gene TRBV6-5; TRBD2 matches 11 bases. CDR1 and CDR2 (germline): MNHEY, SVGAGI. CDR3 length: 14 residues. The trim removed 7 bases at V and 3 bases at J, leaving 2 bases unmatched. The CDR3 coding sequence is TGTGCCAGCACGGGACTAGCGGTCTACAATGAGCAGTTCTTC. This translates into CASTGLAVYNEQFF.

The genes are TRBV5-1 and TRBJ2-1; 9 bases align to TRBD1. The germline V gene encodes CDR1 SGHRS and CDR2 YFSETQ. V trimming: 4 bases; J trimming: 1 base; junction bases outside the gene matches: 9. CDR3 length: 17 amino acids. CDR3 nucleotide sequence: TGCGCCAGCAGCGGATCCGGGACAGGGTTTTCCTACAATGAGCAGTTCTTC. Translated: CASSGSGTGFSYNEQFF. The entire variable domain, with the rest obtained from reference TRBV5-1 and TRBJ2-1, is as follows: KAGVTQTPRYLIKTRGQQVTLSCSPISGHRSVSWYQQTPGQGLQFLFEYFSETQRNKGNFPGRFSGRQFSNSRSEMNVSTLELGDSALYLCASSGSGTGFSYNEQFFGPGTRLTVL.

This clone was counted once. The chain has TRBV5-4 and TRBJ2-1, with 8 bases aligning to TRBD1. Trimming at V came to 3 bases and at J to 9 bases, leaving 11 bases not matched to a gene. This CDR3 is built from 15 residues. CDR1 SGHNT and CDR2 YYREEE come from the germline V gene (reference sequence). The DNA of the CDR3 is TGTGCCAGCAGCTCACAATCAGGGGGCGCAGGTGAGCAGTTCTTC. It yields the protein CASSSQSGGAGEQFF.

The genes are TRBV5-5 and TRBJ2-6; tentative D call: TRBD1 (5 bases). Per the germline V gene, CDR1 is SGHKS and CDR2 is YYEKEE (reference sequence). V lost 3 bases to trimming and J lost 0 bases, with 19 bases between them. The length of the CDR3 is 19 residues. The chain's CDR3 is CASSSFLTDIPSGANVLTF. The CDR3 DNA is TGTGCCAGCAGCTCCTTCTTGACAGACATTCCCTCTGGGGCCAACGTCCTGACTTTC.

Concerning this clone: The germline gene is not matched at one end of the junction; a read error may be the cause. The CDR3 loop is CASSSTTSGRYSEQFF. The CDR3, as DNA: TGCGCCAGCAGCTCGACGACTAGCGGGAGGTACAGTGAGCAGTTCTTC. The chain combines TRBV5-1 with TRBJ2-1, with 13 bases aligning to TRBD2. Germline loops: CDR1 SGHRS, CDR2 YFSETQ. This CDR3 is built from 16 residues.

The CDR3 here is CASSRVDRDTEAFF. CDR3 in DNA: TGTGCCAGCAGTAGGGTAGACAGGGACACTGAAGCTTTCTTT. This rearrangement joins TRBV27 to TRBJ1-1; TRBD1 matches at 7 bases. Germline loops: CDR1 MNHEY, CDR2 SMNVEV (reference sequence). The CDR3 is 14 amino acids. V gave up 5 bases and J gave up 3 bases; unmatched junction bases: 6.

The rearrangement links TRBV6-2 or TRBV6-3 to TRBJ2-5; D is perhaps TRBD1 (5 bases). CDR3 size: 16 residues. Per germline, CDR1 MNHEY and CDR2 SVGEGT. Deletions cut 4 bases from V and 5 bases from J, with 20 bases between. The CDR3 loop reads CASSFLGQGPLETQYF. The CDR3 bases are TGTGCCAGCAGTTTTCTGGGGCAGGGCCCCCTCGAGACCCAGTACTTC.

This clone was detected only a few times. The chain links TRBV7-2 to TRBJ1-5; D remains ambiguous. Trimming took off 5 bases at V and 6 bases at J, with 11 bases between the two ends. The CDR3 length is 13 residues. Germline CDR1 SGHTA, CDR2 FQGNSA. The CDR3: CASSTYSSQPQHF. The CDR3 DNA follows: TGTGCCAGCAGCACATACAGTAGTCAGCCCCAGCATTTT.

The chain recombines TRBV19 with TRBJ1-4, with no clear D. V lost 4 bases, J lost 3 bases, and 12 bases lay in between. The CDR3 totals 15 residues. The germline CDR1 and CDR2 sequences are LNHDA and SQIVND (reference sequence). The CDR3 region is CASSSSLGPNEKLFF. CDR3 coding DNA: TGTGCCAGTAGTAGTTCACTGGGCCCTAATGAAAAACTGTTTTTT.

The chain combines TRBV9 with TRBJ1-3, with D tentatively TRBD1 (5 bases). The V end was cut by 0 bases, the J end by 10 bases, with 20 bases between. CDR1 is SGDLS and CDR2 is YYNGEE in the germline V gene. The CDR3 is made up of 16 amino acids. The CDR3, as DNA: TGTGCCAGCAGCGTAGGCTCCGGGGGGAGATCGGGGACCATATATTTT. Protein sequence: CASSVGSGGRSGTIYF.

The V and J genes are TRBV12-3 or TRBV12-4 and TRBJ2-5, with D maybe TRBD2 (5 bases). The ends were cut back, 4 bases at V and 5 bases at J, with 11 bases in the middle. CDR3 length: 13 residues. CDR3 sequence (DNA): TGTGCCAGCAGTTGGTGGGAGCCGGAGACCCAGTACTTC. This codes for CASSWWEPETQYF.

The chain carries TRBV3-1 (or the pseudogene TRBV3-2) and TRBJ2-1; 14 nucleotides align to TRBD2. This CDR3 has 17 residues. CDR1 and CDR2 from the germline V gene are LGHDT and YNNKEL (reference sequence). Trimming took 1 base from V and 9 from J; bases not matched to a gene: 8. The CDR3 loop is CASSQALRLAGGVEQFF. The CDR3 coding sequence is TGTGCCAGCAGCCAAGCCCTGAGACTAGCGGGAGGGGTTGAGCAGTTCTTC.

CDR3 sequence: CASSQTGNYGYTF. CDR3 DNA: TGTGCCAGCAGTCAGACAGGGAATTATGGCTACACCTTC. J is TRBJ1-2 and V is TRBV27; 7 bases map to TRBD1. Germline V lookup: CDR1 MNHEY, CDR2 SMNVEV (reference sequence). This CDR3 region has 13 residues. The J segment lost 5 bases and the V segment lost 5 bases, leaving 5 bases of the junction unmatched.

The chain recombines TRBV7-2 with TRBJ2-3; tentatively, D is TRBD1 (5 bases). Germline V CDR1 and CDR2: SGHTA, FQGNSA. V was pared by 2 bases and J by 7 bases, with 16 bases between. This CDR3 has 15 amino acids. The CDR3 DNA follows: TGTGCCAGCAGCTTACCTTCGGTGGGGCTGAATACGCAGTATTTT. As protein: CASSLPSVGLNTQYF.

The chain recombines TRBV6-5 with TRBJ2-5, with 9 nucleotides matching TRBD1. V gave up 7 bases and J gave up 1 base; unmatched junction bases: 1. Germline V CDR1 and CDR2: MNHEY, SVGAGI. The CDR3 is made up of 13 amino acids. The CDR3 DNA is TGTGCCAGCAACAGGGGGCTCCAAGAGACCCAGTACTTC. Its protein product is CASNRGLQETQYF.

This chain links TRBV18 with TRBJ1-3; 9 bases map to TRBD1. J gave up 1 base and V 8 bases, and 6 bases lay outside the gene matches. The germline CDR1 and CDR2 sequences are KGHSH and LQKENI. The CDR3 sequence is 15 residues long. In DNA form, the CDR3 reads TGTGCCAGCACCGAACAGGGGGCGTCTGGAAACACCATATATTTT. Protein sequence: CASTEQGASGNTIYF.

This sequence joins TRBV7-2 and TRBJ2-5; tentatively, D is TRBD2 (5 bases). Trimming took off 1 base at V and 4 bases at J, with 13 bases between the two ends. The germline V gene encodes CDR1 SGHTA and CDR2 FQGNSA. The CDR3 loop spans 15 amino acids. The CDR3 is CASSLVRRPAETQYF. In DNA, the CDR3 is TGTGCCAGCAGCTTAGTAAGGAGGCCCGCAGAGACCCAGTACTTC.

The chain combines TRBV6-2 or TRBV6-3 with TRBJ2-6; 8 nucleotides align to TRBD1. Germline lookup yields CDR1 MNHEY and CDR2 SVGEGT. The ends lost 2 bases at V and 4 bases at J; junction bases unmatched: 4. The CDR3 covers 16 residues. For the CDR3, the DNA is TGTGCCAGCAGTTACGTCGGGGACAGGGGGGCCAACGTCCTGACTTTC. It yields the protein CASSYVGDRGANVLTF.

The rearrangement links TRBV6-6 to TRBJ2-3; 9 positions match TRBD2. This CDR3 has 14 amino acids. J lost 6 bases, V lost 0 bases, and 1 base had no gene match. The germline CDR1 and CDR2 sequences are MNHNY and SVGAGI (reference sequence). The CDR3 is CASSYSREGDTQYF. The CDR3 DNA is TGTGCCAGCAGTTACTCGCGGGAGGGTGATACGCAGTATTTT.

The V and J genes are TRBV24-1 and TRBJ2-7; D is undetermined. Per germline, CDR1 KGHDR and CDR2 SFDVKD. With 9 bases removed from V and 1 base from J, the gap between germline ends came to 9 bases. The CDR3 loop spans 12 amino acids. CDR3: CATGSGSYEQYF. CDR3 DNA sequence: TGTGCCACCGGCTCGGGTTCCTACGAGCAGTACTTC.

This clone was seen only a few times. The chain uses TRBV7-9 and TRBJ1-5; 7 bases are shared with TRBD1. Germline values: CDR1 SEHNR, CDR2 FQNEAQ (reference sequence). The CDR3 has 14 amino acids. The ends lost 4 bases at V and 8 bases at J; junction bases unmatched: 8. Written as DNA, the CDR3 is TGTGCCAGCAGCTCTACAGGGGACGAAAAGCCCCAGCATTTT. Its protein is CASSSTGDEKPQHF. The variable domain in full, with the rest retrieved from reference TRBV7-9 and TRBJ1-5, is DTGVSQNPRHKITKRGQNVTFRCDPISEHNRLYWYRQTLGQGPEFLTYFQNEAQLEKSRLLSDRFSAERPKGSFSTLEIQRTEQGDSAMYLCASSSTGDEKPQHFGDGTRLSIL.